A selection of T cell receptor beta chains follows, all from one sample in a study of blood T cell repertoires in COVID-19. Measured with immunoSEQ multiplex PCR; TCRdb has only the in-frame clones, and not every one. The sample shows about 39,000 clones, more than 75% of them seen only once. Specimen: peripheral blood. These receptors originate from a man aged 50 to 59 with active or convalescent COVID-19. Both conserved end residues are part of each CDR3. D genes are given only for firm matches. Expanded clones are given a class, and other clones once, few, many or no size at all.

>TRBD1|TRBV6-6|TRBJ1-6|-
TGTGCCAGCAAAACAGGGGGCGCTTGGAATTCACCCCTCCACTTT
CASKTGGAWNSPLHF
>TRBD1|TRBV29-1|TRBJ1-1|-
TGCAGCGTTGCGACAGGGGGCGAATACACTGAAGCTTTCTTT
CSVATGGEYTEAFF
>-|TRBV6-5|TRBJ2-2|-
TGTGCCAGCAGTTACGTCCAGGCCGGGGAGCTGTTTTTT
CASSYVQAGELFF
>-|TRBV21-1|TRBJ1-2|-
TGTGCCAGCAGCAAAGCCGGGAATCGCTACACCTTC
CASSKAGNRYTF
>-|TRBV5-4|TRBJ1-1|-
TGTGCCAGCAGCTTGGCAGGCTACAACACTGAAGCTTTCTTT
CASSLAGYNTEAFF
>-|TRBV7-9|TRBJ1-1|-
TGTGCCAGCAGCGGCGCGGGGGCGTCGAACACTGAAGCTTTCTTT
CASSGAGASNTEAFF
>-|TRBV19|TRBJ2-5|-
TGTGCCAGTAGTATAGGGGGGACTGGTCCCAATCAAGAGACCCAGTACTTC
CASSIGGTGPNQETQYF
>TRBD1|TRBV27|TRBJ2-1|-
TGTGCCAGCGCCTGGGACAGGATTAATGAGCAGTTCTTC
CASAWDRINEQFF
>-|TRBV3-1/TRBV3-2|TRBJ2-5|-
TGTGCCAGCAGCCAAGACCCCCAGGGGTACCCCCAAGAGACCCAGTACTTC
CASSQDPQGYPQETQYF
>-|TRBV19|TRBJ1-2|-
TGTGCCAGTAGTCCTCAGGGGCCCCTGGGGGGCTACACCTTC
CASSPQGPLGGYTF
>-|TRBV6-1|TRBJ1-5|-
TGTGCCAGCAGTGAAGCGTCTGGGGGCGTTCAGCCCCAGCATTTT
CASSEASGGVQPQHF
>-|TRBV30|TRBJ1-1|-
TGTGCCTGGAGTCCCCGGGGGGGGAACACTGAAGCTTTCTTT
CAWSPRGGNTEAFF
>TRBD1|TRBV6-5|TRBJ2-7|few
TGTGCCAGCAGCGACCAGGGACAGAGAGTGAGGGAGCAGTACTTC
CASSDQGQRVREQYF
>TRBD2|TRBV10-1|TRBJ2-3|few
TGCGCCAGCATAGGACTAGCGGGGGCATGGGGAGATACGCAGTATTTT
CASIGLAGAWGDTQYF
>TRBD2|TRBV10-3|TRBJ2-7|once
TGTGCCATCAGTGTATCAGGACTAGCGGGGATCCTTCTCTCCTACGAGCAGTACTTC
CAISVSGLAGILLSYEQYF
>TRBD2|TRBV5-1|TRBJ2-7|-
TGCGCCAGCAGCTCCGGACTAGCCGCCTACGAGCAGTACTTC
CASSSGLAAYEQYF
>TRBD1|TRBV4-1|TRBJ1-1|medium-sized
TGCGCCAGCAGCCTCCGGACAGGGGGAGGTTGGGCTGAAGCTTTCTTT
CASSLRTGGGWAEAFF
>TRBD1|TRBV12-3/TRBV12-4|TRBJ2-7|-
TGTGCCAGCAGTTCGACGGCGGGACAGGAGCACTTC
CASSSTAGQEHF
>TRBD2|TRBV5-4|TRBJ2-2|few
TGTGCCAGCAGCCCGTCACTAGCGCCGAACACCGGGGAGCTGTTTTTT
CASSPSLAPNTGELFF
>-|TRBV7-9|TRBJ2-7|-
TGTGCCAGCAGCTTAGCTCGGGACATGGACAGCGAGCAGTACTTC
CASSLARDMDSEQYF
>-|TRBV11-2|TRBJ1-2|few
TGTGCCAGCAGCTTAGTGACCACAGGGTCTGGCTACACCTTC
CASSLVTTGSGYTF
>-|TRBV2|TRBJ1-4|-
TGTGCCAGCAGTGCCCTAGAGAGGGCGCGTGAAAAACTGTTTTTT
CASSALERAREKLFF
>-|TRBV30|TRBJ2-5|-
TGTGCCTGGAATCGCGGGGCCCAAGAGACCCAGTACTTC
CAWNRGAQETQYF
>-|TRBV9|TRBJ1-2|-
TGTGCCAGCAGCGTAAGAACAGAACTCTATGGCTACACCTTC
CASSVRTELYGYTF
>-|TRBV9|TRBJ1-2|once
TGTGCCAGCAGCGGAGGGGACGGGGGAGCTAACTATGGCTACACCTTC
CASSGGDGGANYGYTF
>TRBD1|TRBV2|TRBJ1-5|-
TGTGCCAGCAGTGTGGGGACAGGCAATCAGCCCCAGCATTTT
CASSVGTGNQPQHF
>-|TRBV29-1|TRBJ1-2|-
TGCAGCGTTGGCAGTCCTAACTATGGCTACACCTTC
CSVGSPNYGYTF
>-|TRBV30|TRBJ1-1|-
TGTGCCTGGAGTAAACAGGGGAACACTGAAGCTTTCTTT
CAWSKQGNTEAFF
>TRBD2|TRBV5-4|TRBJ2-3|-
TGTGCCAGCAGCTCTCAAGCGGGGGGGCTCACAGATACGCAGTATTTT
CASSSQAGGLTDTQYF
>-|TRBV29-1|TRBJ2-2|-
TGCAGCGTTGTAGGACAGAACACCGGGGAGCTGTTTTTT
CSVVGQNTGELFF
>-|TRBV6-5|TRBJ2-1|-
TGTGCCAGCAGTCTACTACAGGGCCATGAGCAGTTCTTC
CASSLLQGHEQFF
>-|TRBV4-2|TRBJ1-1|few
TGTGCCAGCAGCCAAGTTGGAAGCGCTGAAGCTTTCTTT
CASSQVGSAEAFF
>-|TRBV6-5|TRBJ1-5|-
TGTGCCAGCGAAAAACATGTCGATCAGCCCCAGCATTTT
CASEKHVDQPQHF
>TRBD1|TRBV9|TRBJ2-1|-
TGTGCCAGCACCAAAGCCGGGGACAGATCCTACAATGAGCAGTTCTTC
CASTKAGDRSYNEQFF
>-|TRBV6-4|TRBJ1-3|-
TGTGCCAGCAGTGACCCCAGGGTAGGAGGGTACACCATATATTTT
CASSDPRVGGYTIYF
>-|TRBV19|TRBJ1-5|-
TGTGCCAGCGAGGACAGACCCAATCAGCCCCAGCATTTT
CASEDRPNQPQHF
>-|TRBV5-8|TRBJ2-3|-
TGTGCCAGCAGCTTGGGGACAGAGCTAAGCACAGATACGCAGTATTTT
CASSLGTELSTDTQYF
>-|TRBV3-1/TRBV3-2|TRBJ2-3|-
TGTGCCAGCAGCCCCATCGGGGGTACGCAGTATTTT
CASSPIGGTQYF
>-|TRBV6-1|TRBJ1-2|-
TGTGCCAGCAGTGATTTCGCTAACTATGGCTACACCTTC
CASSDFANYGYTF
>TRBD1|TRBV5-6|TRBJ2-7|-
TGTGCCAGCAGCCCAGGACAGGGGAGGCCCTTCGAGCAGTACTTC
CASSPGQGRPFEQYF
>-|TRBV11-2|TRBJ2-2|-
TGTGCCAGCAGGGTCCCAAAGAGAGGGTATGGAGAGAACACCGGGGAGCTGTTTTTT
CASRVPKRGYGENTGELFF
>TRBD1|TRBV6-5|TRBJ1-5|-
TGTGCCAGCAGCCTAAGTACAGGGGGTGGTCAGCCCCAGCATTTT
CASSLSTGGGQPQHF
>TRBD2|TRBV25-1|TRBJ2-2|-
TGTGCCAGCAGTGCCGGGACTAGCGACACCGGGGAGCTGTTTTTT
CASSAGTSDTGELFF
>-|TRBV19|TRBJ1-2|once
TGTGCCAGTAGTATCTTTGGAGGGAACTATGGCTACACCTTC
CASSIFGGNYGYTF
>-|TRBV23-1|TRBJ2-7|-
TGCGCCAGCAGTCCCCCTAGGTATGGGACACCCTACGATCAGTACTTC
CASSPPRYGTPYDQYF
>-|TRBV5-1|TRBJ1-2|-
TGCGCCACTCGACCCCCGGGGGATGGCTACACCTTC
CATRPPGDGYTF
>-|TRBV2|TRBJ1-3|few
TGTGCCAGCGGGAAGGGGGGGGACACCATATATTTT
CASGKGGDTIYF